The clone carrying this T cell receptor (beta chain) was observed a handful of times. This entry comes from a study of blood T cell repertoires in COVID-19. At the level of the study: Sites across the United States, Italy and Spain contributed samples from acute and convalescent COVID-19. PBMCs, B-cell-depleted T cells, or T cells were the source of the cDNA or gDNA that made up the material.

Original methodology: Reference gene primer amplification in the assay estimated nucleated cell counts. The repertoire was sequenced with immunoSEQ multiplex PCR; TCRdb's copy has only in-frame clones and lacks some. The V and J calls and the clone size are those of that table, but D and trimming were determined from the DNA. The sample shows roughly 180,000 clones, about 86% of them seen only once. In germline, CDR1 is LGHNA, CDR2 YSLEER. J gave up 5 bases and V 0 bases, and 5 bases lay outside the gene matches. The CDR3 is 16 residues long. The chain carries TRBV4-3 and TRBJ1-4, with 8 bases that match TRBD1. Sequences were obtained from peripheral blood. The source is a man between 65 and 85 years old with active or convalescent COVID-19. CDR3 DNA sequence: TGCGCCAGCAGCCAAGATCCCACAGGGGGAAATGAAAAACTGTTTTTT. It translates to CASSQDPTGGNEKLFF.